These 13 T cell receptor beta chains were sequenced from one sample in a study of identical twins. TCRdb passed the 5' RACE reads through MiXCR, listing each CDR3 protein once. Of 200,000 to 250,000 distinct CDR3 sequences in the sample, around 6.8% were seen once. These data were also filed under a second study, of yellow fever vaccine responses in identical twins.

Sequenced: memory (CD45RO+) T cells sorted from blood. Receptors were obtained from a woman aged 18-29 years in good health.

There are many counts of this clonotype. The chain combines TRBV20-1 with TRBJ1-4; D is perhaps TRBD1 (5 bases). Trimming cost V 4 bases and J 6 bases, with 9 bases left between them. Germline values: CDR1 DFQATT, CDR2 SNEGSKA (reference sequence). This CDR3 has 12 residues. The CDR3 DNA sequence: TGCAGTGCTATCCGGGGGGATGAAAAACTGTTTTTT. Translating it yields CSAIRGDEKLFF.

This clonotype came up a few times. The chain joins TRBV10-3 to TRBJ1-2; D ambiguous. This CDR3 comprises 13 residues. Trimming shortened V by 2 bases and J by 4 bases, and 8 bases separated the two germline ends. Germline values: CDR1 ENHRY, CDR2 SYGVKD. CDR3 DNA sequence: TGTGCCATCAGTGAGGAAGGAAGCTATGGCTACACCTTC. Translated, it gives CAISEEGSYGYTF.

This clonotype was recorded many times. This sequence joins TRBV20-1 and TRBJ2-5; D possibly matches TRBD1 or TRBD2 (5 bases each). Per germline, CDR1 DFQATT and CDR2 SNEGSKA (reference sequence). Trimming took off 1 base at V and 5 bases at J, with 14 bases between the two ends. This CDR3 comprises 14 residues. CDR3 nucleotide sequence: TGCAGTGCTAGAGCCGGGGCCGTTCGCGAGACCCAGTACTTC. It specifies CSARAGAVRETQYF.

This clonotype was picked up a small number of times. J is TRBJ2-7 and V is TRBV12-3 or TRBV12-4, with 7 bases fitting TRBD1. The V segment lost 2 bases and the J segment 3 bases; nucleotides outside the gene matches: 4. CDR3 size: 14 residues. CDR3 bases: TGTGCCAGCAGTTTAAGACAGGGTCTCTACGAGCAGTACTTC. Translating it yields CASSLRQGLYEQYF.

This clonotype was picked up many times. The rearrangement uses TRBV2 and TRBJ2-2; D remains unclear. The CDR3 runs to 16 residues. CDR1 SNHLY and CDR2 FYNNEI come from the germline V gene. With 2 bases removed from V and 5 bases from J, the gap between germline ends came to 15 bases. CDR3 residues: CASSENPNPLTGELFF. The CDR3, as DNA: TGTGCCAGCAGTGAAAATCCAAATCCCCTAACCGGGGAGCTGTTTTTT.

This clonotype was detected ten times or more. V and J are TRBV24-1 and TRBJ2-2; tentatively, D is TRBD1 (6 bases). The V end lost 3 bases, the J end lost 3 bases, and 13 bases lay between the germline ends. There are 16 residues in the CDR3. Germline V lookup: CDR1 KGHDR, CDR2 SFDVKD. The CDR3 DNA reads as TGTGCCACCAGTGATGCACAGGGTATGCACACCGGGGAGCTGTTTTTT. It encodes CATSDAQGMHTGELFF.

The rearrangement joins TRBV30 to TRBJ2-1; D remains ambiguous. The CDR3 totals 14 residues. Germline loops: CDR1 GTSNPN, CDR2 SVGIG (reference sequence). V dropped 3 bases and J dropped 3 bases, with 12 bases sitting between them. CDR3 DNA sequence: TGTGCCTGGAGATTGGACCGAATCTACAATGAGCAGTTCTTC. This codes for CAWRLDRIYNEQFF.

This clonotype showed up many times. Here the CDR3 DNA reads TGTGCCAGCAGCCAGGGGACAGGGAATCAGCCCCAGCATTTT. Protein: CASSQGTGNQPQHF. The chain couples TRBV7-2 to TRBJ1-5; TRBD1 matches 9 bases. Germline V CDR1 and CDR2: SGHTA, FQGNSA. This CDR3 is built from 14 residues. Trimming cost V 5 bases and J 4 bases; bases outside gene matches: 3. Full variable domain (missing parts from reference TRBV7-2 and TRBJ1-5): GAGVSQSPSNKVTEKGKDVELRCDPISGHTALYWYRQSLGQGLEFLIYFQGNSAPDKSGLPSDRFSAERTGGSVSTLTIQRTQQEDSAVYLCASSQGTGNQPQHFGDGTRLSIL.

V is TRBV5-1 and J is TRBJ1-1; 10 nucleotides match TRBD1. The CDR3 totals 15 residues. Germline V CDR1 and CDR2: SGHRS, YFSETQ. V shed 1 base and J 6 bases; nucleotides not matched to a gene: 6. This CDR3 is CASSLSGTGVAEAFF. CDR3 nucleotide sequence: TGCGCCAGCAGCTTGTCGGGGACAGGGGTCGCTGAAGCTTTCTTT.

This clonotype was seen a few times. One end of the junction does not line up with germline, which may come from a read error. The V call is TRBV3-1, the J call TRBJ2-2; D remains unclear. This CDR3 comprises 13 residues. Per the germline V gene, CDR1 is LGHDT and CDR2 is YNNKEL (reference sequence). CDR3 sequence reads: CASSKGHTGELFF. The CDR3 DNA reads as TGTGCCAGCTCAAAAGGCCACACTGGGGAGCTGTTTTTT. Complete variable domain (other parts from reference TRBV3-1 and TRBJ2-2): DTAVSQTPKYLVTQMGNDKSIKCEQNLGHDTMYWYKQDSKKFLKIMFSYNNKELIINETVPNRFSPKSPDKAHLNLHINSLELGDSAVYFCASSKGHTGELFFGEGSRLTVL.

The chain employs TRBV15 and TRBJ2-5; either TRBD1 or TRBD2 may fit D (6 bases each). The CDR3 spans 14 residues. The V end lost 3 bases, the J end lost 1 base, and 9 bases lay between the germline ends. The germline V gene encodes CDR1 LNHNV and CDR2 YYDKDF (reference sequence). CDR3: CATSSRGVQETQYF. DNA of the CDR3: TGTGCCACCAGCAGTAGGGGGGTCCAAGAGACCCAGTACTTC.

The chain's CDR3 is CASSLASGQVLHEQYF. Written as DNA, the CDR3 is TGTGCCAGCAGCTTAGCAAGTGGACAGGTTCTGCACGAGCAGTACTTC. The chain uses TRBV7-2 and TRBJ2-7, with 7 bases fitting TRBD1. Germline V gene sequence: CDR1 SGHTA, CDR2 FQGNSA. V was pared by 0 bases and J by 5 bases, with 10 bases of the junction left unmatched. The CDR3 consists of 16 residues. Filled out from reference TRBV7-2 and TRBJ2-7, the complete variable domain reads GAGVSQSPSNKVTEKGKDVELRCDPISGHTALYWYRQSLGQGLEFLIYFQGNSAPDKSGLPSDRFSAERTGGSVSTLTIQRTQQEDSAVYLCASSLASGQVLHEQYFGPGTRLTVT.

This clonotype appeared many times. The V gene is TRBV12-3 or TRBV12-4, the J gene TRBJ2-1; 7 bases align to TRBD2. The CDR3 runs to 15 residues. V trimming: 5 bases; J trimming: 0 bases; junction bases outside the gene matches: 4. CDR3 DNA: TGTGCCAGCAGTCCGGGGGGTCGCTCCTACAATGAGCAGTTCTTC. Amino acids: CASSPGGRSYNEQFF.